The rows below give T cell receptor beta chains drawn from one sample of a study of T cell responses to AZD1222 COVID-19 vaccine. Data came from immunoSEQ multiplex PCR; TCRdb stores just in-frame clones and leaves some out. The table records some 130,000 clones, 70% to 90% of them present only once. The specimen was peripheral blood, collected on day 0 of AZD1222 vaccination. The receptors here all came from an adult in good health. CDR3s leave out the opening cysteine and the closing phenylalanine or tryptophan. Each record gives: V gene, CDR3 protein.

V gene: TRBV5-1; CDR3 protein: ASSSTGLAEETQY
V gene: TRBV9; CDR3 protein: ASSVGDTYSNQPQH
V gene: TRBV4-1; CDR3 protein: ASSQGSGSIADTQY
V gene: TRBV10-2; CDR3 protein: ASSLELANYGYT
V gene: TRBV2; CDR3 protein: ASRAQETGANVLT
V gene: TRBV5-8; CDR3 protein: ASSQGQGATSNQPQH
V gene: TRBV7-2; CDR3 protein: ASSPLGGYGNTIY
V gene: TRBV24-1; CDR3 protein: ATSDEGQTETQY
V gene: TRBV11-2; CDR3 protein: ASSPINRGKRSSYEQY
V gene: TRBV29-1; CDR3 protein: SVEVGIYEQY